Sequencing of this T cell receptor (beta chain) was carried out in a study of shared clonotypes between healthy human individuals. Profiling relied on immunoSEQ multiplex PCR, and the TCRdb table lists in-frame clones only, not all of them. The sample holds about 2.5 million clones, 80% to 95% seen once. Germline V CDR1 and CDR2: GTSNPN, SVGIG (reference sequence). V shed 1 base and J shed 8 bases, with 16 bases lying between them. This CDR3 is 14 amino acids long. The specimen sequenced was naive CD4+ T cells from PBMCs. Documented subset: CD45RA+ positively selected. The TCR sequence derives from a man between 18 and 35 years old in good health. Some clones in this sample may be carry-over from other donors' samples. The chain is built from TRBV30 and TRBJ2-3, with D possibly being TRBD2 (6 bases). The CDR3 DNA is TGTGCCTGGAGTGGACATTCAACGCGGGGTACGCAGTATTTT. This translates into CAWSGHSTRGTQYF.